This T cell receptor (beta chain) was captured by sequencing in a study of cytomegalovirus exposure and HLA in healthy donors. Study-wide findings and caveats: Researchers reported in a later analysis that a missense DCLRE1C variant was tied to TCR beta V- and J-gene trimming. Most TCR beta V segments were productive about 90% or about 30% of the time in an earlier analysis.

Use of 60 Vbeta and 13 Jbeta primers characterized the PCR. Method: immunoSEQ multiplex PCR; TCRdb's copy keeps in-frame clones and lacks some. This listing includes 140,000 to 150,000 clones. When sampled, the donors appeared nominally healthy, though they likely had unrecorded immune exposures. Comments on this clone: What it binds is not known.

Germline V gene sequence: CDR1 SEHNR, CDR2 FQNEAQ (reference sequence). The CDR3 runs to 13 residues. V shed 8 bases, J shed 6 bases, and the junction held 6 bases outside the gene matches. Sequenced material: PBMCs. The chain links TRBV7-9 to TRBJ2-1; 8 nucleotides match TRBD2. This TCR was recovered from a male donor in good health and CMV-seronegative. CDR3 in DNA: TGTGCCAGCGCAACTAGCGGCCCCAATGAGCAGTTCTTC. Protein: CASATSGPNEQFF.